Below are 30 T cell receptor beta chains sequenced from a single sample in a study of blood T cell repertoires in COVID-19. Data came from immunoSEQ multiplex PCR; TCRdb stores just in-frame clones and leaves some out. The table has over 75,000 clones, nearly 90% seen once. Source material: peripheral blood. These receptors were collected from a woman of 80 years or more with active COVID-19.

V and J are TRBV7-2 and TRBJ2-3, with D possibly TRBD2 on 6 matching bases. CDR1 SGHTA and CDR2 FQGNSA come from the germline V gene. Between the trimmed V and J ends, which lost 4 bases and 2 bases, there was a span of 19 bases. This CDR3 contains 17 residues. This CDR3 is CASSSQRPGLHTDTQYF. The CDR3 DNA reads TGTGCCAGCAGCTCACAAAGACCGGGACTCCACACAGATACGCAGTATTTT.

The CDR3 loop is CASSEDRGNEKLFF. In DNA form, the CDR3 reads TGTGCCAGCTCAGAAGACAGGGGGAATGAAAAACTGTTTTTT. The rearrangement uses TRBV18 and TRBJ1-4; 9 positions agree with TRBD1. The trim removed 5 bases at V and 5 bases at J, leaving 3 bases unmatched. The CDR3 extends over 14 amino acids. CDR1 and CDR2 from the germline V gene are KGHSH and LQKENI.

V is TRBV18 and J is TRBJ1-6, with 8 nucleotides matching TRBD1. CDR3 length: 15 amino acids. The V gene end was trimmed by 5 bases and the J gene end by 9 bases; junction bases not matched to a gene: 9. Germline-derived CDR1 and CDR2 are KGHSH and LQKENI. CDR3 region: CASSATPGGGSPLHF. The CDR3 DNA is TGTGCCAGCTCAGCCACCCCAGGGGGCGGTTCACCCCTCCACTTT.

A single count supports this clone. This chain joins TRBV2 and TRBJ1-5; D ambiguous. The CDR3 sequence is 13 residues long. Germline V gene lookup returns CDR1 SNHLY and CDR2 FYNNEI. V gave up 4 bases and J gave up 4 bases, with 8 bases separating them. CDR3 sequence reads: CASSVTENQPQHF. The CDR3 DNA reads TGTGCCAGCAGTGTAACTGAGAATCAGCCCCAGCATTTT. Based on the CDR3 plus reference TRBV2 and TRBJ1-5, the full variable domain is EPEVTQTPSHQVTQMGQEVILRCVPISNHLYFYWYRQILGQKVEFLVSFYNNEISEKSEIFDDQFSVERPDGSNFTLKIRSTKLEDSAMYFCASSVTENQPQHFGDGTRLSIL.

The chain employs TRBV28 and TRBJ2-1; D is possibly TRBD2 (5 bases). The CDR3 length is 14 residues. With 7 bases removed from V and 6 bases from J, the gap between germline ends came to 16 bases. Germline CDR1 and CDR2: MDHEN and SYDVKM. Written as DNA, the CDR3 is TGTGCCAGCACTTCAAGGGCTAGCAGCAATGAGCAGTTCTTC. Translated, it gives CASTSRASSNEQFF.

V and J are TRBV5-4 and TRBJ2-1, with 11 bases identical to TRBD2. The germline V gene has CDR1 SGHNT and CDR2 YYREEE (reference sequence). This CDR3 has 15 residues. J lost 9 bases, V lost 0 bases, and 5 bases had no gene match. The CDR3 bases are TGTGCCAGCAGCTTGGATAGCGGGAGGGCCAGTGAGCAGTTCTTC. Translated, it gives CASSLDSGRASEQFF.

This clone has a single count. This CDR3 reads CASSQSLAGAEQFF. The CDR3 DNA is TGCGCCAGCAGCCAAAGTCTAGCGGGAGCTGAGCAGTTCTTC. The chain carries TRBV4-3 and TRBJ2-1, with 10 nucleotides matching TRBD2. V lost 2 bases and J lost 9; bases outside the gene matches: 4. From germline, CDR1 is LGHNA and CDR2 YSLEER. The CDR3 runs to 14 residues.

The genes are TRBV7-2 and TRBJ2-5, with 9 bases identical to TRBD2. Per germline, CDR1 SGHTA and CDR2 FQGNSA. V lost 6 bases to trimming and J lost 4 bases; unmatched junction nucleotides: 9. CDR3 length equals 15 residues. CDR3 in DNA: TGTGCCAGCAGTCCGCTGGCGGGAGGGAGAGAGACCCAGTACTTC. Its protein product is CASSPLAGGRETQYF.

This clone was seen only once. The CDR3 is CASSPRRQPNTGELFF. CDR3 coding DNA: TGTGCCAGCAGCCCGCGTCGACAGCCGAACACCGGGGAGCTGTTTTTT. V is TRBV7-3 and J is TRBJ2-2; D possibly corresponds to TRBD1 (5 bases). Germline CDR1 reads SGHTA; CDR2 reads FQGTGA. The V and J ends lost 5 bases and 0 bases respectively, with 13 bases between them. CDR3 length equals 16 residues.

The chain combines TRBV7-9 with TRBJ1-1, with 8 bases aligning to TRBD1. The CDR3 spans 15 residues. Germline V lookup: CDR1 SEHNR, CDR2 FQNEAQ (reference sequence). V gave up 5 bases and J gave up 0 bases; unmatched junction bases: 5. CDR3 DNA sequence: TGTGCCAGCAGCCAAGACAGGGGACTGAACACTGAAGCTTTCTTT. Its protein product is CASSQDRGLNTEAFF.

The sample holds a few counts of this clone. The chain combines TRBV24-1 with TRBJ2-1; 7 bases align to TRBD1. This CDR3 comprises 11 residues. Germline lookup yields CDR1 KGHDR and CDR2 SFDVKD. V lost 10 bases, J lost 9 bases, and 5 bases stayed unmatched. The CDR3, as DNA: TGTGCCACTAGCAGGGGGTTTGAGCAGTTCTTC. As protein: CATSRGFEQFF.

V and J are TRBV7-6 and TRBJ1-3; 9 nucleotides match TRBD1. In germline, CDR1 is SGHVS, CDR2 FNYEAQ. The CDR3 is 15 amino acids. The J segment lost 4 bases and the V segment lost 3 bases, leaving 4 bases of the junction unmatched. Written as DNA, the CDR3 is TGTGCCAGCAGCTTTGACAGGGGGAGGGGAAACACCATATATTTT. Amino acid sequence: CASSFDRGRGNTIYF.

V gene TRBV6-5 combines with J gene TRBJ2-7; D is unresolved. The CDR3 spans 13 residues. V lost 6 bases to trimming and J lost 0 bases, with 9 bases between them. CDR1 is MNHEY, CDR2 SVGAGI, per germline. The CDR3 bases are TGTGCCAGCAGGGAGTTCCGCTCCTACGAGCAGTACTTC. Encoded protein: CASREFRSYEQYF.

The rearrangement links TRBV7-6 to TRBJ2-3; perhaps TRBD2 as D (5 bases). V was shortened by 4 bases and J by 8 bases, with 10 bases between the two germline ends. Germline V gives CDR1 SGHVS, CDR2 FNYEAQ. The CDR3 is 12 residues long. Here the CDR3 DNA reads TGTGCCAGCAGCTCAGGCCGGGGTACGCAGTATTTT. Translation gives CASSSGRGTQYF.

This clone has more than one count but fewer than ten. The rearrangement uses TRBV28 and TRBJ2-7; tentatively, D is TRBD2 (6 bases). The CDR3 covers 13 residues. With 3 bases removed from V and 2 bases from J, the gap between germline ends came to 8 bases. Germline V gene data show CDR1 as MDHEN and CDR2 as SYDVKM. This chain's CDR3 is CASSFGGPYEQYF. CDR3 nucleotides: TGTGCCAGCAGTTTCGGGGGACCCTACGAGCAGTACTTC. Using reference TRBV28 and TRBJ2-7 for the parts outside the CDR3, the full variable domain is DVKVTQSSRYLVKRTGEKVFLECVQDMDHENMFWYRQDPGLGLRLIYFSYDVKMKEKGDIPEGYSVSREKKERFSLILESASTNQTSMYLCASSFGGPYEQYFGPGTRLTVT.

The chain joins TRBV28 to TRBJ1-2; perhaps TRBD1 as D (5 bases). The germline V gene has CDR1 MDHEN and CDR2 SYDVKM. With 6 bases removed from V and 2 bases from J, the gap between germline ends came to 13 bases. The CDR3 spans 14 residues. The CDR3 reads CASSSYRRNYGYTF. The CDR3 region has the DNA TGTGCCAGCAGCTCGTACAGGCGCAACTATGGCTACACCTTC.

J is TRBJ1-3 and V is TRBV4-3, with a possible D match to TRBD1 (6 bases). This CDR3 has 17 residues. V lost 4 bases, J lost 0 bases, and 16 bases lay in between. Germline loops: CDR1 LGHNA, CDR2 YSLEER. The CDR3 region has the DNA TGCGCCAGCAGCCCTAGCCCAACAGGGAGCTCTGGAAACACCATATATTTT. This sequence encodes CASSPSPTGSSGNTIYF.

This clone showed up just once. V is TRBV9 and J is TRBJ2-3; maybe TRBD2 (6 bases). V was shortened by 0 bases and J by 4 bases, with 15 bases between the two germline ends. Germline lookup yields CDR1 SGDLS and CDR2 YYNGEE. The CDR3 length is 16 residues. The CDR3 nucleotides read TGTGCCAGCAGCGTAGCTCCGGGAGTCGTTGCAGATACGCAGTATTTT. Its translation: CASSVAPGVVADTQYF.

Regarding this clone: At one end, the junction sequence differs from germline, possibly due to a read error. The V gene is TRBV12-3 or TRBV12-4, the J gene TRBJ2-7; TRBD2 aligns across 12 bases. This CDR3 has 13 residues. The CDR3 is CASSLAGGVEQYF. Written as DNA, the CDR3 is TGTGCCAGCAGTCTAGCGGGAGGGGTCGAGCAGTACTTC.

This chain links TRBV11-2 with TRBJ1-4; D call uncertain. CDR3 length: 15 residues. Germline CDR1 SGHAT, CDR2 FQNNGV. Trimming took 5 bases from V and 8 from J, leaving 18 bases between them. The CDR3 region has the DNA TGTGCCAGCAGCCCAGAGGAGGGCATGAGAGAAAAACTGTTTTTT. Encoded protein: CASSPEEGMREKLFF.

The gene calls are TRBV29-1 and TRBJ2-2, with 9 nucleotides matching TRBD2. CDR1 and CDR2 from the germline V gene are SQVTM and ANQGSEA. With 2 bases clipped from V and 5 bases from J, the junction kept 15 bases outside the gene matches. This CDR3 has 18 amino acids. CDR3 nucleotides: TGCAGCGTTGAAAGGCTAGCGGGACCCAACGCGGGAACCGGGGAGCTGTTTTTT. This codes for CSVERLAGPNAGTGELFF.

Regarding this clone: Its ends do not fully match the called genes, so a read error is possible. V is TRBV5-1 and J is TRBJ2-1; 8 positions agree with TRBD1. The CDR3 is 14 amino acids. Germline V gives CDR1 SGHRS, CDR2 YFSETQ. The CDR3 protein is CASTLGQAYNEQFF. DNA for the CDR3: TGCGCCAGCACCTTGGGACAGGCCTACAATGAGCAGTTCTTC.

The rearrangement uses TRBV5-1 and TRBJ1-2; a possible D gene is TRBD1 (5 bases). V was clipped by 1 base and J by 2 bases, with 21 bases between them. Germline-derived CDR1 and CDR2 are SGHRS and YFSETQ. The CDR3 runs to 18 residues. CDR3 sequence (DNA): TGCGCCAGCAGCTTGAGACCGGGGAGCTCGGGACTCAACTATGGCTACACCTTC. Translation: CASSLRPGSSGLNYGYTF.

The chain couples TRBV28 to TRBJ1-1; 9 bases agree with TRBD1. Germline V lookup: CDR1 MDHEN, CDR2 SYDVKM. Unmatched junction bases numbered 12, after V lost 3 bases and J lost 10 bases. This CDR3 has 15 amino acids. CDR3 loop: CASSLRKQGAIRAFF. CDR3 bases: TGTGCCAGCAGTTTGAGGAAACAGGGGGCTATAAGAGCTTTCTTT.

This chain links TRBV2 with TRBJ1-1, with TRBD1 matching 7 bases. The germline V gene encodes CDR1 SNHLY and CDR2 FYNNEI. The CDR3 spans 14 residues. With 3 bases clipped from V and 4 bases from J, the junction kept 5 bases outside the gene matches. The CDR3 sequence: CASSDEAGGTEAFF. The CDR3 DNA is TGTGCCAGCAGTGATGAGGCAGGGGGCACTGAAGCTTTCTTT.

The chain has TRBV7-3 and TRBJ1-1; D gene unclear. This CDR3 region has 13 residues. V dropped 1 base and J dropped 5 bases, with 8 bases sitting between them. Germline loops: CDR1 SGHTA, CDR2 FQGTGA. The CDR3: CASSLRRETEAFF. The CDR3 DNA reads TGTGCCAGCAGCTTAAGGAGGGAAACTGAAGCTTTCTTT.

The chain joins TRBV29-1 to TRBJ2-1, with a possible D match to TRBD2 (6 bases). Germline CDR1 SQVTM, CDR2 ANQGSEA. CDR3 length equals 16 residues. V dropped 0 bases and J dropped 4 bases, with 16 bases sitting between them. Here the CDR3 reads CSVEDPIAGKYNEQFF. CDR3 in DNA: TGCAGCGTTGAAGACCCAATTGCGGGAAAATACAATGAGCAGTTCTTC.

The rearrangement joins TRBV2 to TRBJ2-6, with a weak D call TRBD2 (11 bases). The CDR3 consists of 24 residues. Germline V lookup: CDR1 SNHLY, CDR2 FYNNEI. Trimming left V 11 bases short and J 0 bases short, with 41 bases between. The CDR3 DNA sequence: TGTGCCTGCGAAGGGGCCCCCGGGACAGGGGTTAGCGGGAGGGTCCCCTCTGGGGCCAACGTCCTGACTTTC. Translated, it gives CACEGAPGTGVSGRVPSGANVLTF.

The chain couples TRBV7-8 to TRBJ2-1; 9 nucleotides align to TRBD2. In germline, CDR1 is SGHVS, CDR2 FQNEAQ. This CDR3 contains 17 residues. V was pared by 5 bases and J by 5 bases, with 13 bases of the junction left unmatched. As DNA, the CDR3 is TGTGCCAGCAGCACCCTCGGAGCGGGAGGAAGCCACAATGAGCAGTTCTTC. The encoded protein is CASSTLGAGGSHNEQFF.

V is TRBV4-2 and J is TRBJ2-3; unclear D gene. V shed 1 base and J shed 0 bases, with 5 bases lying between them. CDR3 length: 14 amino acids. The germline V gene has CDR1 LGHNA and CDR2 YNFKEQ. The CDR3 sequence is CASSQAQSTDTQYF. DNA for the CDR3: TGTGCCAGCAGCCAAGCACAGAGCACAGATACGCAGTATTTT.